Listed below are T cell receptor beta chains from one sample, sequenced in a study of blood T cell repertoires in COVID-19. The protocol was immunoSEQ multiplex PCR, while the TCRdb copy is restricted to in-frame clones and leaves out a portion. The table shows over 65,000 clones, with roughly 79% occurring only once. The specimen sequenced was peripheral blood. The source of these receptors is a man older than 75 with acute or convalescent COVID-19. The CDR3 runs from the conserved cysteine through the conserved F or W. The D gene is left open where the match is weak. Only part of the rows carry a size: once, few, many, or a class if the clone is expanded.

clone size | D gene | J gene | V gene | CDR3 DNA | CDR3 protein
NA | NA | TRBJ1-5 | TRBV6-1 | TGTGCCAGCAGTGAAGAAACAGGGCGGGATCAGCCCCAGCATTTT | CASSEETGRDQPQHF
NA | NA | TRBJ2-1 | TRBV6-5 | TGTGCCAGCAGTTACTCACCAATTAGAAACAATGAGCAGTTCTTC | CASSYSPIRNNEQFF
NA | TRBD1 | TRBJ2-2 | TRBV5-1 | TGCGCCAGCAGCCTCGACAGGGTTCGCACCGGGGAGCTGTTTTTT | CASSLDRVRTGELFF
few | TRBD1 | TRBJ1-6 | TRBV11-2 | TGTGCCAGCAGCTCCCGGGAGGGGGCTAATTCACCCCTCCACTTT | CASSSREGANSPLHF
NA | TRBD1 | TRBJ2-7 | TRBV5-4 | TGTGCCAGCAGCTCTCCGGGACAGTATACGAGGAAGTACTTC | CASSSPGQYTRKYF
NA | TRBD1 | TRBJ1-2 | TRBV4-2 | TGTGCCAGCAGCCAGACAGGGGCCTATGGCTACACCTTC | CASSQTGAYGYTF
few | TRBD2 | TRBJ2-7 | TRBV28 | TGTGCCATCCTAGGGAGGGGTCCCCACGAGCAGTACTTC | CAILGRGPHEQYF
NA | NA | TRBJ1-4 | TRBV18 | TGTGCCAGCTCACTCTTTCAGGATTCAACTAATGAAAAACTGTTTTTT | CASSLFQDSTNEKLFF
NA | TRBD1 | TRBJ1-3 | TRBV5-6 | TGTGCCAGCAAACCATTAGACAGGGGTGGAAACACCATATATTTT | CASKPLDRGGNTIYF
NA | NA | TRBJ1-1 | TRBV7-6 | TGTGCCAGCAGCCCCTTAGTGTCGTCCCCTGAAGCTTTCTTT | CASSPLVSSPEAFF
NA | NA | TRBJ2-7 | TRBV5-1 | TGCGCCAGCAGCTTGGGCGCCGGGGTAGGTTCTATCCTACGACGGGGCGAGCAGTACTTC | CASSLGAGVGSILRRGEQYF
NA | NA | TRBJ2-3 | TRBV5-1 | TGCGCCAGCAGCTTGGGGTCAGGGGTTCAAGATACGCAGTATTTT | CASSLGSGVQDTQYF
NA | TRBD1 | TRBJ1-1 | TRBV5-4 | TGTGCCAGCAGCTGGGGACAGGGTGGTGAAGCTTTCTTT | CASSWGQGGEAFF
once | TRBD2 | TRBJ2-7 | TRBV28 | TGTGCCAGCACTCGCCTAGCGGACCCTTCCTACGAGCAGTACTTC | CASTRLADPSYEQYF
NA | NA | TRBJ1-5 | TRBV5-1 | TGCGCCAGCAGCGGAGGAGGGGATCAGCCCCAGCATTTT | CASSGGGDQPQHF
NA | NA | TRBJ2-7 | TRBV30 | TGTGCCTGGAGTGTGCGGGCTACCTACGAGCAGTACTTC | CAWSVRATYEQYF
NA | TRBD2 | TRBJ2-7 | TRBV5-4 | TGTGCCAGCAGCAAGAGGTTAGCGGGACAATCCTACGAGCAGTACTTC | CASSKRLAGQSYEQYF
NA | NA | TRBJ2-5 | TRBV28 | TGTGCCAGCAGTTTATCGGGGGGCTGGGAGACCCAGTACTTC | CASSLSGGWETQYF
NA | TRBD1 | TRBJ2-1 | TRBV18 | TGTGCCAGCTCACCAGGGACAGGGGACAATGAGCAGTTCTTC | CASSPGTGDNEQFF
NA | TRBD2 | TRBJ2-6 | TRBV5-1 | TGCGCCAGCACCCGGGGGGGCCCTGGAGCCAACGTCCTGACTTTC | CASTRGGPGANVLTF
NA | TRBD2 | TRBJ2-5 | TRBV19 | TGTGCCAGTAGTAATATGGGACTAGCGGTAGAGACCCAGTACTTC | CASSNMGLAVETQYF
NA | TRBD1 | TRBJ2-7 | TRBV5-4 | TGTGCCAGCAGCTCTTCGGGGCTACAGGGGGCGGCCTGGGACTTC | CASSSSGLQGAAWDF
NA | NA | TRBJ2-1 | TRBV7-2 | TGTGCCAGCAGCTTAAGTCCGGACTACTCTAATGAGCAGTTCTTC | CASSLSPDYSNEQFF
NA | TRBD1 | TRBJ2-1 | TRBV2 | TGTGCCAGCAGTGGAAGAAGGACAGGGGGAGGAAATGAGCAGTTCTTC | CASSGRRTGGGNEQFF
few | NA | TRBJ2-7 | TRBV15 | TGTGCCACCAGCAGTGGGCACAGGGATTCCTACGAGCAGTACTTC | CATSSGHRDSYEQYF
NA | NA | TRBJ2-6 | TRBV12-5 | TGTGCTAGTGCCCCATCTGGGGCCAACGTCCTGACTTTC | CASAPSGANVLTF
NA | NA | TRBJ1-4 | TRBV4-1 | TGCGCCAGCAGCCACTTACGGACAGCAACTAATGAAAAACTGTTTTTT | CASSHLRTATNEKLFF
NA | TRBD1 | TRBJ2-7 | TRBV19 | TGTGCCAGTAATTCTGGGGACAGTTTCTACGAGCAGTACTTC | CASNSGDSFYEQYF
NA | TRBD1 | TRBJ1-4 | TRBV30 | TGTGCCTGGGAACCAGACAGGGTTGGTGAAAAACTGTTTTTT | CAWEPDRVGEKLFF
NA | TRBD1 | TRBJ2-1 | TRBV18 | TGTGCCAGCTCCTACAGGGGCGTTTACAATGAGCAGTTCTTC | CASSYRGVYNEQFF
NA | NA | TRBJ2-5 | TRBV4-1 | TGCGCCAGCAGCCAAGATAGGGGGACCCAGTACTTC | CASSQDRGTQYF
NA | NA | TRBJ2-1 | TRBV2 | TGTGCCAGCCTTAGTACCGGGACACAAGAGTTCTTC | CASLSTGTQEFF
few | NA | TRBJ2-3 | TRBV2 | TGTGCCAGCGTTCCGAGATTCCACACAGATACGCAGTATTTT | CASVPRFHTDTQYF
NA | NA | TRBJ1-1 | TRBV20-1 | TGCAGTGCTAGTTCGGACATTCGCAATGAAGCTTTCTTT | CSASSDIRNEAFF
NA | TRBD1 | TRBJ2-2 | TRBV6-1 | TGTGCCAGCAGTGAATACGGACAGGACACCGGGGAGCTGTTTTTT | CASSEYGQDTGELFF
NA | NA | TRBJ2-2 | TRBV30 | TGTGCCTGGAGTGTATCAAACACCGGGGAGCTGTTTTTT | CAWSVSNTGELFF
NA | TRBD1 | TRBJ1-2 | TRBV27 | TGTGCCAGCAACCCTATGGGCAGGGGGCATGGCTACACCTTC | CASNPMGRGHGYTF
NA | NA | TRBJ2-7 | TRBV28 | TGTGCCAGCAGTTCCCCCTTCGAGCAGTACTTC | CASSSPFEQYF
once | NA | TRBJ2-6 | TRBV10-3 | TGTGCCATCTATCGCTCTGGGGCCAACGTCCTGACTTTC | CAIYRSGANVLTF
NA | TRBD1 | TRBJ2-2 | TRBV9 | TGTGCCAGCAACTGGGACAGGGGAGGAACCGGGGAGCTGTTTTTT | CASNWDRGGTGELFF
few | TRBD1 | TRBJ2-5 | TRBV15 | TGTGCCACCACCGGGACAGAAGAGACCCAGTACTTC | CATTGTEETQYF
NA | TRBD2 | TRBJ2-7 | TRBV28 | TGTGCCAGCAGTCCCGGGGGGGCGGGCCGCTTATACGAGCAGTACTTC | CASSPGGAGRLYEQYF
NA | NA | TRBJ2-7 | TRBV5-1 | TGCGCCAGCAGCTTACAGGGAATCTCCTACGAGCAGTACTTC | CASSLQGISYEQYF
NA | TRBD1 | TRBJ1-2 | TRBV19 | TGTGCCAGTAGCCGACAGGGGGCCGGAACTAACTATGGCTACACCTTC | CASSRQGAGTNYGYTF
NA | TRBD1 | TRBJ1-4 | TRBV4-2 | TGTGCCAGCAGCCAGTTTGAGGGGGCGACTAATGAAAAACTGTTTTTT | CASSQFEGATNEKLFF
NA | TRBD1 | TRBJ1-1 | TRBV6-5 | TGTGCCAGCAATATGGACAGGGGGCAGGAAGCTTTCTTT | CASNMDRGQEAFF
NA | NA | TRBJ1-6 | TRBV2 | TGTGCCAGCAAGGAGGTGGATTCACCCCTCCACTTT | CASKEVDSPLHF
NA | TRBD1 | TRBJ2-7 | TRBV29-1 | TGCAGCGTTGATTGGGGACAGGGTACCCACGAGCAGTACTTC | CSVDWGQGTHEQYF
few | TRBD1 | TRBJ2-6 | TRBV18 | TGTGCCAGCTCACCGAAACAGGGGGCTGGGGCCAACGTCCTGACTTTC | CASSPKQGAGANVLTF
NA | NA | TRBJ1-6 | TRBV7-6 | TGTGCCAGCAGCTTAGCGAACAGGGAGGGATTTTCACCCCTCCACTTT | CASSLANREGFSPLHF
once | NA | TRBJ1-1 | TRBV18 | TGTGCCAGCTCATTCCATCGCGAACAGACTGAAGCTTTCTTT | CASSFHREQTEAFF
NA | TRBD1 | TRBJ2-7 | TRBV5-1 | TGCGCCAGCAGCCGTGGGACAGGGGATTACGAGCAGTACTTC | CASSRGTGDYEQYF